One sample yielded the 22 T cell receptor beta chains listed below, sequenced in a study of T cell changes during pregnancy in multiple sclerosis. Profiled with immunoSEQ multiplex PCR; TCRdb holds only in-frame clones, not every one. This sample carries 60,000 to 65,000 clones, 90% of them seen once, and the ten largest clones take about 2.1%. The sample here was peripheral blood, taken in the second trimester of pregnancy. The source of these receptors is a female donor in good health, enrolled as a control in a pregnancy study.

The V gene is TRBV15, the J gene TRBJ1-5; 8 nucleotides line up with TRBD1. Germline CDR1 reads LNHNV; CDR2 reads YYDKDF (reference sequence). V trimming: 6 bases; J trimming: 4 bases; junction bases outside the gene matches: 5. This CDR3 comprises 14 residues. CDR3 in DNA: TGTGCCACCAGAGGACAGGGCTGGAATCAGCCCCAGCATTTT. Protein sequence: CATRGQGWNQPQHF.

This clone was seen repeatedly, ten times or more. J is TRBJ1-5 and V is TRBV7-9, with 10 bases aligning to TRBD1. The CDR3 contains 17 residues. V dropped 4 bases and J dropped 0; count of bases not matched to a gene: 6. The germline V gene encodes CDR1 SEHNR and CDR2 FQNEAQ (reference sequence). As DNA, the CDR3 is TGTGCCAGCAGCTCCGACAGGGGGCTATATAGCAATCAGCCCCAGCATTTT. Amino acid sequence: CASSSDRGLYSNQPQHF.

The chain couples TRBV4-1 to TRBJ1-1, with 8 bases aligning to TRBD1. Losses at the gene ends were 0 bases for V and 5 bases for J; bases not matched to a gene: 8. Germline V lookup: CDR1 MGHRA, CDR2 YSYEKL. The CDR3 length is 16 residues. The CDR3 coding sequence is TGCGCCAGCAGCCAAGATCGAGCAGGGGGCAATACTGAAGCTTTCTTT. This gives the protein CASSQDRAGGNTEAFF.

The gene calls are TRBV28 and TRBJ1-2, with TRBD1 matching over 7 bases. J gave up 4 bases and V 6 bases, and 11 bases lay outside the gene matches. This CDR3 has 15 residues. Germline lookup yields CDR1 MDHEN and CDR2 SYDVKM. Written as DNA, the CDR3 is TGTGCCAGCAGCACGAGATGGACAGGATTCTATGGCTACACCTTC. This translates into CASSTRWTGFYGYTF.

V gene TRBV19 combines with J gene TRBJ2-2, with D perhaps matching TRBD1 (5 bases). CDR1 is LNHDA and CDR2 is SQIVND in the germline V gene (reference sequence). This CDR3 comprises 14 residues. Trimming stripped 7 bases from V and 1 base from J, with 10 bases between. The CDR3 DNA follows: TGTGCCAGTACCCTGACAGTGAACACCGGGGAGCTGTTTTTT. Translating it yields CASTLTVNTGELFF.

This chain uses TRBV2 with TRBJ1-2; D unclear. This CDR3 region has 17 residues. Trimming left V 6 bases short and J 4 bases short, with 24 bases between. Germline V gene sequence: CDR1 SNHLY, CDR2 FYNNEI. CDR3 nucleotide sequence: TGTGCCAGCAGACGGGTTTGGGGAGACGCCACGGTCTATGGCTACACCTTC. It encodes CASRRVWGDATVYGYTF. Together with reference TRBV2 and TRBJ1-2, the CDR3 gives the full variable domain: EPEVTQTPSHQVTQMGQEVILRCVPISNHLYFYWYRQILGQKVEFLVSFYNNEISEKSEIFDDQFSVERPDGSNFTLKIRSTKLEDSAMYFCASRRVWGDATVYGYTFGSGTRLTVV.

The chain is built from TRBV11-3 and TRBJ2-1; 7 bases match TRBD2. Germline CDR1 SGHNT, CDR2 YENEEA. The CDR3 extends over 13 amino acids. The V and J ends lost 4 bases and 8 bases, in that order; junction bases with no gene match: 5. Written as DNA, the CDR3 is TGTGCCAGCAGCTCAGGGACTACGGATGAGCAGTTCTTC. Translation: CASSSGTTDEQFF. Variable domain in full (rest from reference TRBV11-3 and TRBJ2-1): EAGVVQSPRYKIIEKKQPVAFWCNPISGHNTLYWYLQNLGQGPELLIRYENEEAVDDSQLPKDRFSAERLKGVDSTLKIQPAELGDSAVYLCASSSGTTDEQFFGPGTRLTVL.

The chain carries TRBV27 and TRBJ2-1; tentatively, D is TRBD1 (7 bases). V lost 5 bases to trimming and J lost 4 bases, with 21 bases between them. Germline V CDR1 and CDR2: MNHEY, SMNVEV (reference sequence). The CDR3 is made up of 17 amino acids. CDR3 nucleotides: TGTGCCAGCAGTCCACATAAGGGACAGACTAGATACAATGAGCAGTTCTTC. It codes for CASSPHKGQTRYNEQFF.

The rearrangement uses TRBV11-2 and TRBJ2-7, with no clear D. Deletions cut 3 bases from V and 2 bases from J, with 11 bases between. CDR3 length equals 14 residues. Germline CDR1 SGHAT, CDR2 FQNNGV. The CDR3 sequence is CASSLRPLTYEQYF. DNA for the CDR3: TGTGCCAGCAGCTTGAGGCCGTTAACCTACGAGCAGTACTTC.

This rearrangement joins TRBV6-5 to TRBJ1-2, with TRBD1 matching over 10 bases. The CDR3 extends over 15 amino acids. V dropped 4 bases and J dropped 2; count of bases not matched to a gene: 4. Germline lookup yields CDR1 MNHEY and CDR2 SVGAGI. The DNA for the CDR3 is TGTGCCAGCAGTTCCCCGGGACAGGGGAACTATGGCTACACCTTC. It encodes CASSSPGQGNYGYTF.

J is TRBJ1-2 and V is TRBV7-9; D possibly corresponds to TRBD1 (6 bases). This CDR3 spans 13 amino acids. The germline V and J ends were trimmed by 3 bases and 6 bases, with 11 bases remaining between them. Germline V gene data show CDR1 as SEHNR and CDR2 as FQNEAQ (reference sequence). In nucleotides, the CDR3 is TGTGCCAGCAGCTTTTCAACAGGGAATGGCTACACCTTC. Its protein is CASSFSTGNGYTF.

This clone has just a few counts. The J gene is TRBJ1-2, the V gene TRBV29-1; D unclear. Per the germline V gene, CDR1 is SQVTM and CDR2 is ANQGSEA. V was cut by 0 bases and J by 4 bases, with 9 bases left in between. The CDR3 spans 13 residues. CDR3 in amino acids: CSVEDEQFYGYTF. The CDR3 DNA is TGCAGCGTTGAAGATGAACAGTTCTATGGCTACACCTTC.

The rearrangement joins TRBV7-2 to TRBJ1-2; a weak D match, TRBD1 (5 bases). The CDR3 is 14 amino acids. In germline, CDR1 is SGHTA, CDR2 FQGNSA. Between the trimmed V and J ends, which lost 2 bases and 1 base, there was a span of 8 bases. The CDR3 DNA reads TGTGCCAGCAGCTTACAGGGTATTAACTATGGCTACACCTTC. Translating it yields CASSLQGINYGYTF.

V gene TRBV5-1 combines with J gene TRBJ2-7, with D possibly matching TRBD1 (6 bases). Between the trimmed V and J ends, which lost 0 bases and 5 bases, there was a span of 12 bases. CDR3 length: 14 residues. Per the germline V gene, CDR1 is SGHRS and CDR2 is YFSETQ. The CDR3 DNA is TGCGCCAGCAGCTTGGGACAGGTCACGCACGAGCAGTACTTC. It specifies CASSLGQVTHEQYF.

The count of this clone is one. The chain has TRBV9 and TRBJ2-3; no clear D. Germline V gene data show CDR1 as SGDLS and CDR2 as YYNGEE. The CDR3 has 13 residues. V gave up 0 bases and J gave up 2 bases, with 4 bases separating them. The CDR3 spells CASSVAFTDTQYF. The CDR3, as DNA: TGTGCCAGCAGCGTAGCATTCACAGATACGCAGTATTTT. The entire variable domain, with the rest obtained from reference TRBV9 and TRBJ2-3, is as follows: DSGVTQTPKHLITATGQRVTLRCSPRSGDLSVYWYQQSLDQGLQFLIQYYNGEERAKGNILERFSAQQFPDLHSELNLSSLELGDSALYFCASSVAFTDTQYFGPGTRLTVL.

This chain connects TRBV28 to TRBJ1-1; unclear D gene. The CDR3 is 14 residues long. Per the germline V gene, CDR1 is MDHEN and CDR2 is SYDVKM. V lost 3 bases, J lost 8 bases, and 16 bases lay in between. The CDR3 DNA is TGTGCCAGCAGTTTTACCCGGGAGGGCCCGGAAGCTTTCTTT. Protein: CASSFTREGPEAFF.

This clone appeared a single time. V usage is TRBV18 and J usage is TRBJ2-7; 7 nucleotides agree with TRBD2. Germline CDR1 KGHSH, CDR2 LQKENI. There are 15 residues in the CDR3. Unmatched junction bases numbered 9, after V lost 2 bases and J lost 5 bases. This CDR3 is CASSPAGGSSNEQYF. CDR3 nucleotides: TGTGCCAGCTCACCAGCTGGCGGGAGTTCCAACGAGCAGTACTTC.

This clone was observed once. This rearrangement joins TRBV6-5 to TRBJ1-2, with D unresolved. Trimming left V 6 bases short and J 0 bases short, with 5 bases between. The CDR3 is made up of 12 amino acids. Per germline, CDR1 MNHEY and CDR2 SVGAGI. The DNA for the CDR3 is TGTGCCAGCAGCCCAACTAACTATGGCTACACCTTC. This gives the protein CASSPTNYGYTF.

This clone appeared once. The V gene is TRBV6-5, the J gene TRBJ1-6; D call uncertain. V lost 5 bases and J lost 9, with 14 bases in between. CDR3 length: 14 amino acids. Germline CDR1 is MNHEY and CDR2 is SVGAGI. CDR3 sequence reads: CASSTPRAASPLHF. DNA for the CDR3: TGTGCCAGCAGTACCCCGAGGGCCGCTTCACCCCTCCACTTT.

For the CDR3, the DNA is TGTGCCACCAGCAGAGGACTAGCGGGAGTAGATGAGCAGTTCTTC. This codes for CATSRGLAGVDEQFF. The chain has TRBV15 and TRBJ2-1; TRBD2 matches 12 bases. Germline V gene lookup returns CDR1 LNHNV and CDR2 YYDKDF (reference sequence). This CDR3 contains 15 residues. V dropped 1 base and J dropped 8; count of bases not matched to a gene: 3. The full variable domain, completed using reference TRBV15 and TRBJ2-1, is DAMVIQNPRYQVTQFGKPVTLSCSQTLNHNVMYWYQQKSSQAPKLLFHYYDKDFNNEADTPDNFQSRRPNTSFCFLDIRSPGLGDTAMYLCATSRGLAGVDEQFFGPGTRLTVL.

CDR3 sequence (DNA): TGTGCCAGCTACGGTGCTGGAAACACCATATATTTT. Translation gives CASYGAGNTIYF. This chain uses TRBV2 with TRBJ1-3; no clear D. Germline V gene lookup returns CDR1 SNHLY and CDR2 FYNNEI. CDR3 length: 12 amino acids. Trimming stripped 8 bases from V and 2 bases from J, with 7 bases between.

The table lists this clone with a few counts. CDR3 DNA sequence: TGTGCCTGGCAACCAACCGGACAGGGCGAGGCTGAAGCTTTCTTT. Protein: CAWQPTGQGEAEAFF. The rearrangement uses TRBV30 and TRBJ1-1; TRBD1 agrees at 8 bases. Germline V gene sequence: CDR1 GTSNPN, CDR2 SVGIG (reference sequence). V gave up 5 bases and J gave up 6 bases; unmatched junction bases: 14. The CDR3 covers 15 residues.